This record concerns one TCR beta chain sequence. This entry is derived from a study of blood T cell repertoires in COVID-19. Authors' analysis steps: From reference gene primer amplification, estimates of nucleated cell counts were derived. Clones were read by immunoSEQ multiplex PCR, and TCRdb kept only the in-frame ones, dropping some. V, J and clone size are those of that table, while D and trimming were read from the DNA. The table shows just over 250,000 clones, with approximately 86% occurring only once. This TCR was sampled from a man aged 35-49 years who had recovered from COVID-19. Sequencing was performed on peripheral blood.

The CDR3 DNA sequence: TGTGCCAGTAGCACCTTGGACAGGGTACAGCTTAACAGAGCAACTAATGAAAAACTGTTTTTT. This sequence encodes CASSTLDRVQLNRATNEKLFF. V and J are TRBV19 and TRBJ1-4; 8 bases map to TRBD1. V lost 6 bases, J lost 0 bases, and 21 bases stayed unmatched. Germline-derived CDR1 and CDR2 are LNHDA and SQIVND (reference sequence). CDR3 length: 21 residues.